These 29 T cell receptor beta chains came from one sample sequenced in a study of STAT5B mutations in CD4+ large granular lymphocyte leukemia. TCRdb's table, derived via immunoSEQ multiplex PCR, lists solely in-frame clones and lacks some. There are about 29,000 clones in the sample; approximately 80% occur only once, and roughly 0.98% lies in the top ten. The sequencing input was CD4+ T cells from blood buffy coats. The source is a human donor in good health.

The gene calls are TRBV10-3 and TRBJ1-1, with D hard to call. Deletions cut 4 bases from V and 6 bases from J, with 15 bases between. The CDR3 contains 14 residues. In germline, CDR1 is ENHRY, CDR2 SYGVKD. CDR3 in amino acids: CAISGGQASSEAFF. The CDR3 nucleotides are TGTGCCATCAGTGGCGGGCAGGCATCCTCTGAAGCTTTCTTT.

The chain links TRBV28 to TRBJ2-5, with D tentatively TRBD2 (6 bases). V shed 2 bases and J shed 0 bases, with 7 bases lying between them. Germline V CDR1 and CDR2: MDHEN, SYDVKM. The CDR3 is 14 amino acids. The chain's CDR3 is CASSLGGNQETQYF. The CDR3 DNA is TGTGCCAGCAGTTTAGGAGGGAACCAAGAGACCCAGTACTTC.

This clone appeared a few times. This rearrangement joins TRBV7-9 to TRBJ1-1; D not resolved. Trimming removed 5 bases at V and 8 bases at J, with 12 bases between. The CDR3 runs 12 residues. Germline values: CDR1 SEHNR, CDR2 FQNEAQ (reference sequence). The CDR3 here is CASSPPRTEAFF. The CDR3 DNA follows: TGTGCCAGCAGCCCTCCTCGGACGGAAGCTTTCTTT.

This chain joins TRBV5-4 and TRBJ2-7, with 7 nucleotides matching TRBD2. CDR3 length: 17 amino acids. CDR1 is SGHNT, CDR2 YYREEE, per germline (reference sequence). V was pared by 0 bases and J by 2 bases, with 11 bases of the junction left unmatched. The CDR3 nucleotides are TGTGCCAGCAGCTTGGTGGGGGGGACTCTACAAACCTACGAGCAGTACTTC. Protein: CASSLVGGTLQTYEQYF.

The chain has TRBV2 and TRBJ2-7; the D is unclear. Germline CDR1 is SNHLY and CDR2 is FYNNEI. Trimming cost V 7 bases and J 3 bases, with 16 bases left between them. The CDR3 is 14 residues long. The CDR3 spells CASTTFGAHYEQYF. In nucleotides, the CDR3 is TGTGCCAGCACTACCTTCGGCGCCCACTACGAGCAGTACTTC.

This clone was observed a handful of times. J is TRBJ1-2 and V is TRBV30; the D gene is possibly TRBD1 (6 bases). V lost 2 bases and J 7 bases, leaving 11 bases between the germline ends. The CDR3 covers 12 residues. The V gene's germline CDR1 is GTSNPN and CDR2 SVGIG (reference sequence). The CDR3 nucleotides read TGTGCCTGGAGTCGCCGGGACATTGGCTACACCTTC. It specifies CAWSRRDIGYTF.

V usage is TRBV30 and J usage is TRBJ2-2; D gene uncertain. V was pared by 0 bases and J by 3 bases, with 8 bases between. The CDR3 consists of 14 residues. CDR1 and CDR2 from the germline V gene are GTSNPN and SVGIG (reference sequence). CDR3 DNA sequence: TGTGCCTGGAGTGTTAGGCCGGACACCGGGGAGCTGTTTTTT. It encodes CAWSVRPDTGELFF.

This clone occurred once. The chain recombines TRBV5-6 with TRBJ2-7, with D perhaps TRBD1 (5 bases). The germline gives CDR1 SGHDT, CDR2 YYEEEE. This CDR3 has 13 amino acids. Deletions cut 4 bases from V and 5 bases from J, with 13 bases between. The CDR3 loop is CASSRPGIHEQYF. The CDR3 nucleotides are TGTGCCAGCAGCCGGCCAGGGATCCACGAGCAGTACTTC.

The chain has TRBV6-1 and TRBJ2-3; D possibly corresponds to TRBD2 (6 bases). The CDR3 is 15 residues long. Germline lookup yields CDR1 MNHNS and CDR2 SASEGT. Trimming stripped 4 bases from V and 2 bases from J, with 13 bases between. The CDR3 protein is CASSGRDGLTDTQYF. Here the CDR3 DNA reads TGTGCCAGCAGTGGGCGGGACGGCCTCACAGATACGCAGTATTTT.

The J gene is TRBJ2-1, the V gene TRBV10-2, with D unclear. Germline CDR1 reads WSHSY; CDR2 reads SAAADI. The V gene lost 7 bases and the J gene lost 0 bases, with 7 bases spanning the gap. This CDR3 is built from 13 residues. CDR3 nucleotide sequence: TGCGCCAGCACGAGCCGCTCCTACAATGAGCAGTTCTTC. Amino acid sequence: CASTSRSYNEQFF.

This rearrangement joins TRBV21-1 to TRBJ2-4; the DNA was not used to check the table's D call, TRBD1. TRBV21-1 is a pseudogene segment. The CDR3 sequence is 14 residues long. The CDR3 protein is CASSLGQGMDIQYF. For the CDR3, the DNA is TGTGCCAGCAGCCTAGGACAGGGGATGGACATTCAGTACTTC.

J is TRBJ1-2 and V is TRBV28; a weak D match, TRBD1 (6 bases). V shed 2 bases and J shed 6 bases, with 16 bases lying between them. The CDR3 consists of 15 residues. From germline, CDR1 is MDHEN and CDR2 SYDVKM. The CDR3 loop reads CASSLTAGVLDGYTF. The CDR3 DNA reads as TGTGCCAGCAGTTTAACGGCAGGGGTCCTCGATGGCTACACCTTC.

This sequence joins TRBV19 and TRBJ1-6, with 10 bases that match TRBD1. There are 15 residues in the CDR3. Germline trimming cut 7 bases from V and 11 bases from J; bases unmatched to any gene: 11. The germline gives CDR1 LNHDA, CDR2 SQIVND (reference sequence). CDR3 DNA sequence: TGTGCCAGTAACAAGGGGGACAGGGGCTTTCCACCCCTCCACTTT. Protein product: CASNKGDRGFPPLHF.

CDR3 loop: CASSGGQGTEKLFF. The DNA of the CDR3 is TGTGCCAGCAGTGGGGGACAGGGAACCGAAAAACTGTTTTTT. The chain has TRBV6-1 and TRBJ1-4; 9 positions agree with TRBD1. V was clipped by 4 bases and J by 8 bases; unmatched bases: 5. CDR1 is MNHNS and CDR2 is SASEGT in the germline V gene. The CDR3 is made up of 14 amino acids.

V gene TRBV7-9 combines with J gene TRBJ2-1; 7 bases fit TRBD2. The CDR3 covers 14 residues. V shed 7 bases, J shed 4 bases, and the junction held 7 bases outside the gene matches. Germline V gene sequence: CDR1 SEHNR, CDR2 FQNEAQ (reference sequence). The CDR3 reads CASNHGGDYNEQFF. The CDR3 nucleotides are TGTGCCAGCAACCATGGGGGGGATTACAATGAGCAGTTCTTC. Looking up the rest from reference TRBV7-9 and TRBJ2-1 gives the full variable domain: DTGVSQNPRHKITKRGQNVTFRCDPISEHNRLYWYRQTLGQGPEFLTYFQNEAQLEKSRLLSDRFSAERPKGSFSTLEIQRTEQGDSAMYLCASNHGGDYNEQFFGPGTRLTVL.

The chain uses TRBV2 and TRBJ2-4, with 8 bases identical to TRBD1. This CDR3 region has 13 residues. V lost 4 bases and J lost 12; bases outside the gene matches: 8. CDR1 SNHLY and CDR2 FYNNEI come from the germline V gene. As DNA, the CDR3 is TGTGCCAGCAGTGCAACCGGGACAGGCTATCAGTACTTC. It translates to CASSATGTGYQYF.

The chain joins TRBV2 to TRBJ1-2; the match to TRBD1 covers 7 bases. The V gene's germline CDR1 is SNHLY and CDR2 FYNNEI. The CDR3 is made up of 14 amino acids. After removal of 10 bases from V and 0 bases from J, the junction contained 8 bases not matched to a gene. In DNA, the CDR3 is TGTGCCATCGCCGACAGGGTCTCTAACTATGGCTACACCTTC. Translation gives CAIADRVSNYGYTF.

CDR3 residues: CASSESPGTSGLNEQFF. CDR3 in DNA: TGTGCCAGCAGTGAATCCCCGGGGACTAGCGGGCTGAATGAGCAGTTCTTC. The J gene is TRBJ2-1, the V gene TRBV25-1; TRBD2 matches at 12 bases. This CDR3 has 17 amino acids. Germline CDR1 reads MGHDK; CDR2 reads SYGVNS. Trimming at V came to 1 base and at J to 7 bases, leaving 8 bases not matched to a gene.

V is TRBV5-4 and J is TRBJ1-6; the match to TRBD1 covers 8 bases. The CDR3 runs 15 residues. The germline V gene has CDR1 SGHNT and CDR2 YYREEE (reference sequence). V shed 3 bases, J shed 9 bases, and the junction held 8 bases outside the gene matches. CDR3 sequence: CASSSPQGEASPLHF. The CDR3 DNA follows: TGTGCCAGCAGCTCCCCACAGGGGGAAGCTTCACCCCTCCACTTT. The full variable domain, in which reference TRBV5-4 and TRBJ1-6 provide the parts outside the CDR3, is ETGVTQSPTHLIKTRGQQVTLRCSSQSGHNTVSWYQQALGQGPQFIFQYYREEENGRGNFPPRFSGLQFPNYSSELNVNALELDDSALYLCASSSPQGEASPLHFGNGTRLTVT.

The rearrangement joins TRBV6-5 to TRBJ1-6; TRBD1 might be the D (5 bases). The germline V gene encodes CDR1 MNHEY and CDR2 SVGAGI. CDR3 size: 15 residues. Trimming removed 1 base at V and 7 bases at J, with 11 bases between. CDR3 sequence: CASSYFGTGNSPLHF. CDR3 nucleotides: TGTGCCAGCAGTTACTTTGGGACGGGCAATTCACCCCTCCACTTT.

This chain joins TRBV2 and TRBJ2-1; D is ambiguous. Germline CDR1 SNHLY, CDR2 FYNNEI. V was clipped by 6 bases and J by 0 bases, with 15 bases between them. The CDR3 covers 16 residues. CDR3 amino acids: CASSARLPGSYNEQFF. Written as DNA, the CDR3 is TGTGCCAGCAGCGCTCGGCTCCCGGGCTCCTACAATGAGCAGTTCTTC.

This sequence joins TRBV5-4 and TRBJ2-3; D might be TRBD2 (6 bases). In germline, CDR1 is SGHNT, CDR2 YYREEE (reference sequence). The CDR3 length is 14 residues. V was cut by 4 bases and J by 4 bases, with 13 bases left in between. CDR3 nucleotides: TGTGCCAGCAGCCGGGACTCTCCCGCAGATACGCAGTATTTT. Translation: CASSRDSPADTQYF.

The chain uses TRBV19 and TRBJ2-5, with 8 bases aligning to TRBD1. CDR1 is LNHDA and CDR2 is SQIVND in the germline V gene (reference sequence). The V segment lost 1 base and the J segment 4 bases; nucleotides outside the gene matches: 8. This CDR3 has 16 residues. The CDR3 bases are TGTGCCAGTAGTATAGGGGGACAGGCCTCGCGAGAGACCCAGTACTTC. This sequence encodes CASSIGGQASRETQYF.

The genes are TRBV7-9 and TRBJ2-5; D remains unclear. Trimming left V 2 bases short and J 5 bases short, with 9 bases between. CDR1 is SEHNR and CDR2 is FQNEAQ in the germline V gene (reference sequence). The CDR3 is made up of 13 amino acids. The CDR3 here is CASSLLSQETQYF. The CDR3 DNA sequence: TGTGCCAGCAGCTTACTGAGTCAGGAGACCCAGTACTTC.

The V and J genes are TRBV7-8 and TRBJ2-2, with D perhaps TRBD2 (5 bases). Per germline, CDR1 SGHVS and CDR2 FQNEAQ. The CDR3 consists of 15 residues. V shed 6 bases and J shed 2 bases, with 13 bases lying between them. In nucleotides, the CDR3 is TGTGCCAGCAGGCCACAGAGGGTAAACACCGGGGAGCTGTTTTTT. This codes for CASRPQRVNTGELFF.

The table lists this clone with a count of one. The CDR3 DNA sequence: TGTGCCAGCAGTGTTACAGCTACCGGGGAGCTGTTTTTT. Translated, it gives CASSVTATGELFF. The chain joins TRBV2 to TRBJ2-2; the D is unclear. Between the trimmed V and J ends, which lost 4 bases and 5 bases, there was a span of 8 bases. The CDR3 runs to 13 residues. Germline V gene data show CDR1 as SNHLY and CDR2 as FYNNEI.

Only one count was recorded for this clone. This chain links TRBV28 with TRBJ1-1; D possibly corresponds to TRBD1 (6 bases). V was shortened by 6 bases and J by 6 bases, with 20 bases between the two germline ends. This CDR3 spans 15 amino acids. Germline V gene lookup returns CDR1 MDHEN and CDR2 SYDVKM. In DNA, the CDR3 is TGTGCCAGCAGCTCACCGAGGGGGGCCACCGCTGAAGCTTTCTTT. Residues: CASSSPRGATAEAFF.

This rearrangement joins TRBV7-8 to TRBJ2-1; 8 bases line up with TRBD2. Germline V gene sequence: CDR1 SGHVS, CDR2 FQNEAQ. The V and J ends lost 5 bases and 4 bases, in that order; junction bases with no gene match: 13. This CDR3 has 17 residues. DNA for the CDR3: TGTGCCAGCAGCCGACGGGAGGGCAGGGGAGGATACAATGAGCAGTTCTTC. Translation: CASSRREGRGGYNEQFF.

In this sample, this clone turned up a few times. V gene TRBV6-4 combines with J gene TRBJ1-6; no clear D gene. This CDR3 spans 13 amino acids. Germline CDR1 is MRHNA and CDR2 is SNTAGT. The V end was cut by 4 bases, the J end by 6 bases, with 7 bases between. Here the CDR3 DNA reads TGTGCCAGCAGTGTGGACGGTAATTCACCCCTCCACTTT. It yields the protein CASSVDGNSPLHF.